This T cell receptor beta chain was identified in a study of T cell changes during pregnancy in multiple sclerosis. This table comes from immunoSEQ multiplex PCR, and its TCRdb copy is limited to in-frame clones, with some not included. The sample holds about 75,000 clones, more than 70% seen once. V was pared by 3 bases and J by 3 bases, with 5 bases of the junction left unmatched. Germline assignment: CDR1 WNHNN and CDR2 SYGVQD (reference sequence). The CDR3 runs 16 residues. The input for sequencing was peripheral blood, taken in the first trimester of pregnancy. The gene calls are TRBV10-1 and TRBJ2-1, with TRBD2 matching over 10 bases. The receptor was derived from a female donor in good health, enrolled as a control in a pregnancy study. The CDR3, as DNA: TGCGCCAGCAGTGAAGCGGGAGGGCCCAACTACAATGAGCAGTTCTTC. The encoded protein is CASSEAGGPNYNEQFF.